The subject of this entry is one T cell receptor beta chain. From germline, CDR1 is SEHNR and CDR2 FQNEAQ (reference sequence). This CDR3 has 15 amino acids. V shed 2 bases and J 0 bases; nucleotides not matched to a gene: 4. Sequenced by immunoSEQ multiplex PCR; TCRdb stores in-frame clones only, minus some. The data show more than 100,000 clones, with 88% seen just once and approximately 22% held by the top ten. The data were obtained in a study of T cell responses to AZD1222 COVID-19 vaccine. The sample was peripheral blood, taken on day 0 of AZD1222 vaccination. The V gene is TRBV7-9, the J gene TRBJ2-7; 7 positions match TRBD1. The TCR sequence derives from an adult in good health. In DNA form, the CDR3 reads TGTGCCAGCAGCTTAAGGGGGCAAGTCTCCTACGAGCAGTACTTC. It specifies CASSLRGQVSYEQYF.